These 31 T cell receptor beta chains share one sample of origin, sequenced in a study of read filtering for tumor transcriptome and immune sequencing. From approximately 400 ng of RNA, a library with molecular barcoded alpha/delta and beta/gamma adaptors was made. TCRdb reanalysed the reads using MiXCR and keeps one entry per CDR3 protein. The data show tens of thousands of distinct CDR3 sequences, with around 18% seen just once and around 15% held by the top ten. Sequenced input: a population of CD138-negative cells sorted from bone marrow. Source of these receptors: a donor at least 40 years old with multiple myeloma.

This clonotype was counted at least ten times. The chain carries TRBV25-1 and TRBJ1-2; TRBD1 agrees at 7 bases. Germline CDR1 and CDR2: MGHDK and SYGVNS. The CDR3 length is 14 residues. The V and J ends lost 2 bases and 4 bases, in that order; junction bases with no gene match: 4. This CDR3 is CASSEIDRVYGYTF. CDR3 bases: TGTGCCAGCAGTGAAATAGACAGGGTCTATGGCTACACCTTC.

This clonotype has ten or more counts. The CDR3 sequence: CASTISGGGTYNEQFF. CDR3 bases: TGTGCCAGTACTATCTCCGGGGGAGGCACCTACAATGAGCAGTTCTTC. This chain connects TRBV19 to TRBJ2-1, with D maybe TRBD2 (6 bases). Germline assignment: CDR1 LNHDA and CDR2 SQIVND (reference sequence). There are 16 residues in the CDR3. V was trimmed by 7 bases and J by 2 bases, leaving 18 bases between them.

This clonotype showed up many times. The CDR3 DNA is TGTGCCAGCAGCCCCCCCCCAGGGGTGCAGTTCTTC. Protein: CASSPPPGVQFF. The rearrangement uses TRBV11-2 and TRBJ2-1; weak D call: TRBD1 (6 bases). Trimming removed 5 bases from V and 12 bases from J, with 14 bases in between. The CDR3 has 12 residues. The germline CDR1 and CDR2 sequences are SGHAT and FQNNGV.

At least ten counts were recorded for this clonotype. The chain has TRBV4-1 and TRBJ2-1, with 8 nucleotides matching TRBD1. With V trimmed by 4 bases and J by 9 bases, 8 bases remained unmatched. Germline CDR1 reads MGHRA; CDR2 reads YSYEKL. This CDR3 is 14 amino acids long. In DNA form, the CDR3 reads TGCGCCAGCAGCCGGGGACAGGACGTTGGTGAGCAGTTCTTC. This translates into CASSRGQDVGEQFF.

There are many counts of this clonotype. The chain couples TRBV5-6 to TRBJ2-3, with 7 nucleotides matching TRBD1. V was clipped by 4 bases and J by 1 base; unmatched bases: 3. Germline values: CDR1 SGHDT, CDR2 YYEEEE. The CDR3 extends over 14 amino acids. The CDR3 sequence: CASSHGQGTDTQYF. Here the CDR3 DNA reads TGTGCCAGCAGCCATGGACAGGGCACAGATACGCAGTATTTT.

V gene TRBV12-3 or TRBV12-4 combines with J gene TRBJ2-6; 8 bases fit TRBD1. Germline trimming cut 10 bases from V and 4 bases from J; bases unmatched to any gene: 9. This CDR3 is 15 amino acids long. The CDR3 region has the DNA TGTGCCACCGGACAGGGTACGGCCGGGGCCAACGTCCTGACTTTC. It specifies CATGQGTAGANVLTF.

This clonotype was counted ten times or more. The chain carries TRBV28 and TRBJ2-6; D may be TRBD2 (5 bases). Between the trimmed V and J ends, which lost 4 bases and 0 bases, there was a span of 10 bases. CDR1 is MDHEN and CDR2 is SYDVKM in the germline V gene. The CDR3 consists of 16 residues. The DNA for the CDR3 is TGTGCCAGCAGTTCGACTACCTACTCTGGGGCCAACGTCCTGACTTTC. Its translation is CASSSTTYSGANVLTF.

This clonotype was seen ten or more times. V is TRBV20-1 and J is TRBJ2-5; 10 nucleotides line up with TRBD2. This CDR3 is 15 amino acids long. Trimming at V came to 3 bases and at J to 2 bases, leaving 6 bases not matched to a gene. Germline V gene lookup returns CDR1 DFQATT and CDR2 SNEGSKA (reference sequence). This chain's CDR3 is CSARELAGMQETQYF. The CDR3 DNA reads TGCAGTGCTAGGGAACTAGCGGGGATGCAAGAGACCCAGTACTTC.

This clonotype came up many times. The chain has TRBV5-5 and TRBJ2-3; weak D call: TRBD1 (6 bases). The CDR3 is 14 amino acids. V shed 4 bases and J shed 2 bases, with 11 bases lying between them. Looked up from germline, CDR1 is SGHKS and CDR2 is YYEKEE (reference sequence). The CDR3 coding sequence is TGTGCCAGCAGCGGAACAGGGAACACAGATACGCAGTATTTT. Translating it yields CASSGTGNTDTQYF.

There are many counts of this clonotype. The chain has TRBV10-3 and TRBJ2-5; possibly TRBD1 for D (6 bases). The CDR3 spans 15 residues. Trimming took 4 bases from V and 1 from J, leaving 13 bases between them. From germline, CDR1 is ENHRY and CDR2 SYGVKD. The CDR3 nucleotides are TGTGCCATCAGTGTAGGGGGAGAACTCCAAGAGACCCAGTACTTC. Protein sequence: CAISVGGELQETQYF.

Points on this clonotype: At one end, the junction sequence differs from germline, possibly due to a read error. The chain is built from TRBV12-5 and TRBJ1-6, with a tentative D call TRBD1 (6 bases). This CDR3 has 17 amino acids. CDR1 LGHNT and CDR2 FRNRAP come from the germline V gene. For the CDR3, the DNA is TGTGCTAGTGGTTTGGTACCCCCAGGGGTCGTGAATTCACCCCCCCACTTT. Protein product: CASGLVPPGVVNSPPHF.

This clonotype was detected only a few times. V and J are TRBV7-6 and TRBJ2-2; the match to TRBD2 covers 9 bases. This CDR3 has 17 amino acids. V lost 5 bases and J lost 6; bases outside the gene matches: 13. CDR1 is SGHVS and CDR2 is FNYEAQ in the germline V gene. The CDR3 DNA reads TGTGCCAGCAGCCCGAGAGGCGGGGGGGCCCCTCCCGGGGAGCTGTTTTTT. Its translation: CASSPRGGGAPPGELFF.

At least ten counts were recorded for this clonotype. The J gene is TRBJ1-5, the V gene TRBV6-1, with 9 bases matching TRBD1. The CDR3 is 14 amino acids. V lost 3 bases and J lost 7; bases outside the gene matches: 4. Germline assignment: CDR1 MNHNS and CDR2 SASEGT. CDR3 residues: CASSDNRGPQPQHF. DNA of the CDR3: TGTGCCAGCAGTGACAACAGGGGGCCCCAGCCCCAGCATTTT.

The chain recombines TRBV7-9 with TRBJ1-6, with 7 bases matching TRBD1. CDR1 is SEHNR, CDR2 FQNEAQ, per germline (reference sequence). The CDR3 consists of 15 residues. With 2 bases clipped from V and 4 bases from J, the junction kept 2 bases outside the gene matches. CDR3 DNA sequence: TGTGCCAGCAGCTTATCACAGGGGTATAATTCACCCCTCCACTTT. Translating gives CASSLSQGYNSPLHF.

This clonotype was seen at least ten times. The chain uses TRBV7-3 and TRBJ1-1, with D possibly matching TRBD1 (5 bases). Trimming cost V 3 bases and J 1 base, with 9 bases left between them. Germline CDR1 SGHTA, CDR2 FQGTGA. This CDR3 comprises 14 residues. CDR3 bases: TGTGCCAGCAGCTTCAGGGCTTCGAACACTGAAGCTTTCTTT. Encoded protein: CASSFRASNTEAFF.

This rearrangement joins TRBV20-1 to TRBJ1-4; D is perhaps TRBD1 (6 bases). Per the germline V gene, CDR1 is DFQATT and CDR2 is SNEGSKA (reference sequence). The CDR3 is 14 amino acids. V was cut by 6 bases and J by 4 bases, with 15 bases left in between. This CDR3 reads CSAGGGTINEKLFF. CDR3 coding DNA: TGCAGTGCGGGGGGCGGGACCATTAATGAAAAACTGTTTTTT.

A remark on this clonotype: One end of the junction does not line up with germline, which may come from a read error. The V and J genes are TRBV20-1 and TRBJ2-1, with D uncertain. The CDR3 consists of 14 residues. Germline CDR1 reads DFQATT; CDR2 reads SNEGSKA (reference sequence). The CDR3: CSGDELPSYNEQFF. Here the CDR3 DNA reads TGTAGTGGGGATGAGCTGCCCTCCTACAATGAGCAGTTCTTC.

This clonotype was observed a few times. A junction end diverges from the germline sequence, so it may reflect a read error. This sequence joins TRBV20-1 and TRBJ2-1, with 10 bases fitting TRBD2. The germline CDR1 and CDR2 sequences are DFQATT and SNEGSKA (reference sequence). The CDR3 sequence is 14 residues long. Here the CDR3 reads CGARGLALYNEQFF. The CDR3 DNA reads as TGCGGTGCTAGGGGACTAGCGCTTTACAATGAGCAGTTCTTC.

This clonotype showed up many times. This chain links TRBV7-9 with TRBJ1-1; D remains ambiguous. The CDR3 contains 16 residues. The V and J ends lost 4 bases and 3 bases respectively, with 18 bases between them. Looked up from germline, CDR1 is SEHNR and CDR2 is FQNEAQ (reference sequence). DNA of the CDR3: TGTGCCAGCAGCTCTGGCCAGAGCAGGACTCACACTGAAGCTTTCTTT. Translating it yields CASSSGQSRTHTEAFF.

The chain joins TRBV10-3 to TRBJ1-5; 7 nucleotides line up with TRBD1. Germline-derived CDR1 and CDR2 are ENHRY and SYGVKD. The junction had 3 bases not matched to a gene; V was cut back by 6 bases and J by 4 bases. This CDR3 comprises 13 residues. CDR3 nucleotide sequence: TGTGCCATCAGAGGACAGGAAAATCAGCCCCAGCATTTT. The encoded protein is CAIRGQENQPQHF.

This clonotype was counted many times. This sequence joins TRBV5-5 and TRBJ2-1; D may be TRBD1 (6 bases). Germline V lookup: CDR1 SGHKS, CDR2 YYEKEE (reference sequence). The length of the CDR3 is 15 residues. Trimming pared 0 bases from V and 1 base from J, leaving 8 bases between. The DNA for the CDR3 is TGTGCCAGCAGCTTGGGGGGGCTGTCCTACAATGAGCAGTTCTTC. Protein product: CASSLGGLSYNEQFF.

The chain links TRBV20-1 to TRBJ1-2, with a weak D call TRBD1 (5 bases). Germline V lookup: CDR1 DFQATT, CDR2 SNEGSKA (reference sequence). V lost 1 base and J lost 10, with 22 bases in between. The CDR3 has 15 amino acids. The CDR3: CSARGAAGRVIDYTF. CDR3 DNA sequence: TGCAGTGCTAGAGGAGCGGCGGGGCGAGTGATTGACTACACCTTC.

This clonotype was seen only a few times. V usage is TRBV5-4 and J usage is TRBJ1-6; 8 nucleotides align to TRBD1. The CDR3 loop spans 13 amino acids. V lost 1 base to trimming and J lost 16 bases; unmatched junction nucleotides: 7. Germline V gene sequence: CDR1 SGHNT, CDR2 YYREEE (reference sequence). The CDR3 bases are TGTGCCAGCAGCTTGTTTTCGGACAGGGAGCTCCACTTT. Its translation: CASSLFSDRELHF. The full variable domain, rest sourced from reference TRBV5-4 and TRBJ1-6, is ETGVTQSPTHLIKTRGQQVTLRCSSQSGHNTVSWYQQALGQGPQFIFQYYREEENGRGNFPPRFSGLQFPNYSSELNVNALELDDSALYLCASSLFSDRELHFGNGTRLTVT.

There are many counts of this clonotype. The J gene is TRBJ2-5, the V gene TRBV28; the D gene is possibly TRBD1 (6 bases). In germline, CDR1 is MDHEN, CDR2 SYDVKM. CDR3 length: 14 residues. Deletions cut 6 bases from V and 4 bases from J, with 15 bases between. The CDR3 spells CASSGRSGVETQYF. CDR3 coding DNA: TGTGCCAGCAGCGGGCGGTCAGGGGTAGAGACCCAGTACTTC.

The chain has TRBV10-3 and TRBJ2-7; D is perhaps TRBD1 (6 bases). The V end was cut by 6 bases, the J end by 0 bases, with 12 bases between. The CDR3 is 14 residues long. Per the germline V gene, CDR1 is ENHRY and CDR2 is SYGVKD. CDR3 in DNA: TGTGCCATCAGCCCCGACAGGAGCTCCTACGAGCAGTACTTC. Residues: CAISPDRSSYEQYF.

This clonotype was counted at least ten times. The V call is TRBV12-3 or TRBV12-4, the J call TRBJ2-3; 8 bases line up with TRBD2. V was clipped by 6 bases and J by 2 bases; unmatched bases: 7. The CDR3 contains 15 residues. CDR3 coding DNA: TGTGCCAGCAGCCAAACTAGCGGTTACACAGATACGCAGTATTTT. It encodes CASSQTSGYTDTQYF.

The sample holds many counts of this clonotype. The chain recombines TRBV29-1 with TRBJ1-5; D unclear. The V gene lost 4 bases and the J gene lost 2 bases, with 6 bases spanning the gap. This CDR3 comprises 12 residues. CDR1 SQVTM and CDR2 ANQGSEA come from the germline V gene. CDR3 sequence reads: CSVGTGNQPQHF. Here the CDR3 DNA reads TGCAGCGTTGGCACAGGCAATCAGCCCCAGCATTTT.

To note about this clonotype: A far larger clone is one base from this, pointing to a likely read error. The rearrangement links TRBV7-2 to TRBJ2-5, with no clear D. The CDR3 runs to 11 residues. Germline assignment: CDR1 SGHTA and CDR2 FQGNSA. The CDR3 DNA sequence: TGTGCCAGCAGCTTAATAGAGACCCGGTACTTC. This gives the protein CASSLIETRYF. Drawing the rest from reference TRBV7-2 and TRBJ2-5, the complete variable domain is GAGVSQSPSNKVTEKGKDVELRCDPISGHTALYWYRQSLGQGLEFLIYFQGNSAPDKSGLPSDRFSAERTGGSVSTLTIQRTQQEDSAVYLCASSLIETRYFGPGTRLLVL.

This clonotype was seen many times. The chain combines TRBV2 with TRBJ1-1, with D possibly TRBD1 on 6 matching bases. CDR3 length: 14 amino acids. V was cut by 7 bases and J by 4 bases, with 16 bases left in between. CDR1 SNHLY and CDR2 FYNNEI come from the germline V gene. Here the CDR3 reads CASNFDEGGTEAFF. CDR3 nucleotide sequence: TGTGCCAGCAACTTTGATGAGGGGGGCACTGAAGCTTTCTTT.

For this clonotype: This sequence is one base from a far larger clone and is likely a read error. The CDR3 protein is CAGQGRNEQFF. The CDR3 nucleotides read TGTGCCGGACAGGGACGCAATGAGCAGTTCTTC. This chain connects TRBV6-5 to TRBJ2-1, with 8 bases lining up with TRBD1. The length of the CDR3 is 11 residues. The germline gives CDR1 MNHEY, CDR2 SVGAGI. J lost 6 bases, V lost 11 bases, and 3 bases had no gene match.

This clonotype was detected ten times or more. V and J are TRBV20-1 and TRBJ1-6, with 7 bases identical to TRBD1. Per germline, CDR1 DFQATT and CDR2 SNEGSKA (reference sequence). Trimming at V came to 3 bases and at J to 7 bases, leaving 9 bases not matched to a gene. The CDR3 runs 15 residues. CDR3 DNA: TGCAGTGCTAGCACCAGGGGGGGCGGCAATTCACCCCTCCACTTT. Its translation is CSASTRGGGNSPLHF.